These 13 T cell receptor beta chains were all obtained from the same sample, sequenced in a study of shared clonotypes between healthy human individuals. Profiled with immunoSEQ multiplex PCR; TCRdb holds only in-frame clones, not every one. The sample yields around 2.1 million clones, under 97% seen once. The sequenced sample was naive CD4+ T cells sorted from blood. Subset defined: CD45RA+ positively selected. These receptors came from a man aged 18-30 years in good health.

J is TRBJ2-2 and V is TRBV7-2; 7 nucleotides match TRBD2. The CDR3 runs to 14 residues. Germline CDR1 SGHTA, CDR2 FQGNSA. The V and J ends lost 5 bases and 2 bases, in that order; junction bases with no gene match: 2. CDR3 DNA sequence: TGTGCCAGCAGCCGGGACTATAACACCGGGGAGCTGTTTTTT. Translating gives CASSRDYNTGELFF.

The chain carries TRBV5-1 and TRBJ1-1; no firm D call. V gave up 4 bases and J gave up 2 bases, with 12 bases separating them. The germline CDR1 and CDR2 sequences are SGHRS and YFSETQ. The CDR3 has 14 residues. CDR3 sequence: CASSNSWANTEAFF. CDR3 coding DNA: TGCGCCAGCAGCAATAGTTGGGCCAACACTGAAGCTTTCTTT.

V and J are TRBV27 and TRBJ2-1, with 10 nucleotides matching TRBD2. CDR1 and CDR2 from the germline V gene are MNHEY and SMNVEV (reference sequence). The CDR3 consists of 16 residues. Unmatched junction bases numbered 6, after V lost 1 base and J lost 6 bases. CDR3 DNA sequence: TGTGCCAGCAGTTTATACTTAGCGGGAGGAAGCAATGAGCAGTTCTTC. It yields the protein CASSLYLAGGSNEQFF.

Concerning this clone itself: This same CDR3 is encoded by further DNA sequences in the sample. V and J are TRBV5-4 and TRBJ2-1, with TRBD2 identical over 10 bases. The V gene end was trimmed by 4 bases and the J gene end by 5 bases; junction bases not matched to a gene: 9. This CDR3 is built from 16 residues. CDR1 SGHNT and CDR2 YYREEE come from the germline V gene (reference sequence). DNA for the CDR3: TGTGCCAGCAGCCTTGCGGTCACTAGCGGGAACAATGAGCAGTTCTTC. Its protein product is CASSLAVTSGNNEQFF.

A word on this clone: Within the sample, other DNA sequences also encode this same CDR3. The chain has TRBV5-1 and TRBJ2-3; 11 bases agree with TRBD2. In germline, CDR1 is SGHRS, CDR2 YFSETQ. CDR3 length: 16 amino acids. After removal of 4 bases from V and 0 bases from J, the junction contained 4 bases not matched to a gene. The CDR3 here is CASSGGTSGSTDTQYF. CDR3 nucleotide sequence: TGCGCCAGCAGCGGGGGGACTAGCGGAAGCACAGATACGCAGTATTTT.

This clone came up once. The rearrangement links TRBV4-1 to TRBJ2-2; D possibly corresponds to TRBD2 (6 bases). Trimming left V 7 bases short and J 4 bases short, with 16 bases between. The CDR3 has 15 amino acids. Germline assignment: CDR1 MGHRA and CDR2 YSYEKL. CDR3: CASTLEGGGTGELFF. CDR3 DNA sequence: TGCGCCAGCACCCTAGAGGGAGGTGGCACCGGGGAGCTGTTTTTT.

The V gene is TRBV6-5, the J gene TRBJ2-2; 7 bases match TRBD1. Germline V gives CDR1 MNHEY, CDR2 SVGAGI. The V segment lost 2 bases and the J segment 4 bases; nucleotides outside the gene matches: 7. The CDR3 totals 16 residues. The CDR3: CASSYSGQASTGELFF. DNA of the CDR3: TGTGCCAGCAGTTACAGCGGACAGGCCAGCACCGGGGAGCTGTTTTTT.

This clone appeared once. This rearrangement joins TRBV5-1 to TRBJ1-1, with TRBD1 matching over 7 bases. The V gene end was trimmed by 0 bases and the J gene end by 7 bases; junction bases not matched to a gene: 6. The CDR3 length is 14 residues. The germline CDR1 and CDR2 sequences are SGHRS and YFSETQ. The CDR3 sequence is CASSLAGTAFEAFF. DNA of the CDR3: TGCGCCAGCAGCTTGGCGGGGACAGCTTTTGAAGCTTTCTTT.

The chain links TRBV7-2 to TRBJ1-6; 8 positions agree with TRBD1. The junction had 8 bases not matched to a gene; V was cut back by 3 bases and J by 7 bases. CDR1 is SGHTA and CDR2 is FQGNSA in the germline V gene. CDR3 length equals 16 residues. The CDR3 DNA sequence: TGTGCCAGCAGCTTGGACAGGGTGTGGGGGAATTCACCCCTCCACTTT. The encoded protein is CASSLDRVWGNSPLHF.

V and J are TRBV18 and TRBJ1-2; possibly TRBD1 for D (5 bases). This CDR3 spans 13 amino acids. Germline V gene lookup returns CDR1 KGHSH and CDR2 LQKENI. V was shortened by 3 bases and J by 4 bases, with 9 bases between the two germline ends. CDR3: CASSPTTVYGYTF. The DNA of the CDR3 is TGTGCCAGCTCACCCACGACAGTCTATGGCTACACCTTC.

This chain joins TRBV11-2 and TRBJ1-2; D remains unclear. Germline V lookup: CDR1 SGHAT, CDR2 FQNNGV. The CDR3 covers 13 residues. The ends were cut back, 1 base at V and 6 bases at J, with 9 bases in the middle. Here the CDR3 reads CASSLVGRDGYTF. The CDR3 DNA reads as TGTGCCAGCAGCTTAGTTGGGCGTGATGGCTACACCTTC. Full variable domain (remainder filled in from reference TRBV11-2 and TRBJ1-2): EAGVAQSPRYKIIEKRQSVAFWCNPISGHATLYWYQQILGQGPKLLIQFQNNGVVDDSQLPKDRFSAERLKGVDSTLKIQPAKLEDSAVYLCASSLVGRDGYTFGSGTRLTVV.

This chain joins TRBV4-1 and TRBJ1-6; 9 bases fit TRBD1. The CDR3 is made up of 16 amino acids. V dropped 5 bases and J dropped 9; count of bases not matched to a gene: 11. CDR1 and CDR2 from the germline V gene are MGHRA and YSYEKL. As DNA, the CDR3 is TGCGCCAGCAGCTCCCCCAGGGGACAGGGTAGTTCACCCCTCCACTTT. Translating it yields CASSSPRGQGSSPLHF.

The gene calls are TRBV27 and TRBJ2-2; D is possibly TRBD2 (6 bases). Germline V CDR1 and CDR2: MNHEY, SMNVEV (reference sequence). The CDR3 has 17 residues. The V and J ends lost 2 bases and 1 base respectively, with 14 bases between them. CDR3 bases: TGTGCCAGCAGTTTACTCCGGGACTGGAGGAACACCGGGGAGCTGTTTTTT. Amino acids: CASSLLRDWRNTGELFF.